The clone carrying this T cell receptor (beta chain) came up a few times. Antigen unknown. A TCRbeta library incorporating unique molecular identifiers was prepared. MiXCR, run by TCRdb on the PCR reads, gives a single entry per CDR3 protein. Found here are some 840,000 distinct CDR3 sequences, roughly 15% of them singletons; the top ten hold roughly 5%. This record comes from a study of T-cell reconstitution after alpha-beta-depleted transplantation in children. The CDR3 sequence is 13 residues long. V lost 2 bases and J 5 bases, leaving 12 bases between the germline ends. Germline values: CDR1 DFQATT, CDR2 SNEGSKA (reference sequence). Regarding the study as a whole: After transplant, high TCRbeta diversity at day 60 in some patients arose from surviving recipient T cells and thymic progenitors. It was newly produced T cells that mostly accounted for T-cell counts and diversity one year after transplant.

This sequence was found in a male patient between 10 and 17 years old who had a stem cell transplant for acute lymphoblastic leukemia, so the T cells may come from the graft donor. The rearrangement uses TRBV20-1 and TRBJ2-5; perhaps TRBD1 as D (5 bases). Here the sequenced sample was PBMCs, mostly from graft donor cells, taken 360 days after TCRalphabeta/CD19-depleted stem cell transplant. The CDR3 reads CSARQGLRETQYF. DNA of the CDR3: TGCAGTGCTAGACAGGGCCTGAGGGAGACCCAGTACTTC.